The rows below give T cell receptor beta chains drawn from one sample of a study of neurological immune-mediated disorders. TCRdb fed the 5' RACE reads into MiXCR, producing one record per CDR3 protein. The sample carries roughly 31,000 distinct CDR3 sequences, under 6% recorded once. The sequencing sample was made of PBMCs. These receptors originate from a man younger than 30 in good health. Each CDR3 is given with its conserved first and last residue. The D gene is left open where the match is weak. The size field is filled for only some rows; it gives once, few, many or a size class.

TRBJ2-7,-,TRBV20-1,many,TGCAGTGCTAGAGATTCAGGGACACCGGATTCCTACGAGCAGTACTTC,CSARDSGTPDSYEQYF
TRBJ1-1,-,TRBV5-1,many,TGCGCCAGCAGCTTTAACATGAACACTGAAGCTTTCTTT,CASSFNMNTEAFF
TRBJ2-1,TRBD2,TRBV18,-,TGTGCCAGCTCACCGACTAGCGGGGAGAATGAGCAGTTCTTC,CASSPTSGENEQFF
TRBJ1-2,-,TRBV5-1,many,TGCGCCAGCAGCACCGATTCACCAGGCTACACCTTC,CASSTDSPGYTF
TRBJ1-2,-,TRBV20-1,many,TGCAGTGCGCCGTGGTGGATCAGGGAAGGCTATGGCTACACCTTC,CSAPWWIREGYGYTF
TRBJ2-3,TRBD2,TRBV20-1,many,TGCAGTGCTCCAACTAGCGGGGGGGCCCCTACGCAGTATTTT,CSAPTSGGAPTQYF
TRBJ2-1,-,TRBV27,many,TGTGCCAGCAGCCTGACTAGGTACAATGAGCAGTTCTTC,CASSLTRYNEQFF
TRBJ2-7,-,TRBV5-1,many,TGCGCCAGCAGCTTGGACTGGGGTTACGAGCAGTACTTC,CASSLDWGYEQYF
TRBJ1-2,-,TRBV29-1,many,TGCAGCGCGTGGGGGGATAACTATGGCTACACCTTC,CSAWGDNYGYTF
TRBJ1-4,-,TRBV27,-,TGTGCCAGCAGTTTATCCGAAACAGGGAGCGAAAAACTGTTTTTT,CASSLSETGSEKLFF
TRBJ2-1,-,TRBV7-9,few,TGTGCCAGCAGCCCCCACAGTGGGTTCTCCTACAATGAGCAGTTCTTC,CASSPHSGFSYNEQFF
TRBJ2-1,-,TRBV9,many,TGTGCCAGCAGCGTATCCCAACAGAACAATGAGCAGTTCTTC,CASSVSQQNNEQFF
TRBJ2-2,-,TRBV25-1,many,TGTGCCAGCAATAGCGAGCCCGGGAGTGTCGGGGAGCTGTTTTTT,CASNSEPGSVGELFF
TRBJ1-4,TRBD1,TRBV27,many,TGTGCCAGCAGTTTATCGGGACAGGAAAAACTGTTTTTT,CASSLSGQEKLFF
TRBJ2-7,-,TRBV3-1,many,TGTGCCAGCAGCCACAGGGGTCTTGGCGAGCAGTACTTC,CASSHRGLGEQYF
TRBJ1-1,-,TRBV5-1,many,TGCGCCAGCAGCCTGGGTGGCGGCGGGAACACTGAAGCTTTCTTT,CASSLGGGGNTEAFF
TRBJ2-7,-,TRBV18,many,TGTGCCAGCTCACCACCGGGGGGGCTGTACGAGCAGTACTTC,CASSPPGGLYEQYF
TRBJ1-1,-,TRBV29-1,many,TGCAGCGTTGGATGGGATAACACTGAAGCTTTCTTT,CSVGWDNTEAFF
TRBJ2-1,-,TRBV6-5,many,TGTGCCAGCAGCCTCGACAGTTTCTCCTACAATGAGCAGTTCTTC,CASSLDSFSYNEQFF
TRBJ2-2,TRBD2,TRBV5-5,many,TGTGCCAGCAGCTCGGGACTAGCGGGCGCGAACACCGGGGAGCTGTTTTTT,CASSSGLAGANTGELFF
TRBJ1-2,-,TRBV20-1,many,TGCAGTGCTAGCCCGCACTCCTATGGCTACACCTTC,CSASPHSYGYTF
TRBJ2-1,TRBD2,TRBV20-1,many,TGCAGTGCGCAGCGGGAGTACAATGAGCAGTTCTTC,CSAQREYNEQFF
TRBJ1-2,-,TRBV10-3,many,TGTGCCATCAGGGAAGGGGCTAACTATGGCTACACCTTC,CAIREGANYGYTF
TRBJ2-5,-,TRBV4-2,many,TGTGCCAGCAGCCAAGATACTCTGGAGACCCAGTACTTC,CASSQDTLETQYF
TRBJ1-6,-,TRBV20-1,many,TGCAGTGCTAGAGAGGCCTCAAGTTCACCCCTCCACTTT,CSAREASSSPLHF
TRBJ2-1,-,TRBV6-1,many,TGTGCCAGCAACGGACTTCACCCCAGCGATGAGCAGTTCTTC,CASNGLHPSDEQFF
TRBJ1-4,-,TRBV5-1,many,TGCGCCAGCAGCCTGCAGGGGTATGGCGAAAAACTGTTTTTT,CASSLQGYGEKLFF
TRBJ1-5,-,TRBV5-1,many,TGCGCCAGCAGCCCCTCCGGGACACCGAATCAGCCCCAGCATTTT,CASSPSGTPNQPQHF
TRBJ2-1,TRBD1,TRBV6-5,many,TGTGCCAGCAGTTACTTGACAGGGGGCAATGAGCAGTTCTTC,CASSYLTGGNEQFF
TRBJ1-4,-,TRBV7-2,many,TGTGCCAGCACCCTGGGGGGAGCCGGGGGTGAAAAACTGTTTTTT,CASTLGGAGGEKLFF
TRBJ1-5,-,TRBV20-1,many,TGCAGCGGCTCTCTAGAGGGACGGCTCGATCAGCCCCAGCATTTT,CSGSLEGRLDQPQHF
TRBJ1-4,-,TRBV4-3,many,TGCGCCAGCAGCCAAGGGACAGTGAGTAATGAAAAACTGTTTTTT,CASSQGTVSNEKLFF
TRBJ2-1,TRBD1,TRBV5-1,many,TGCGCCAGCAGCTTGGTCGGACAGGAAGGGTACAATGAGCAGTTCTTC,CASSLVGQEGYNEQFF
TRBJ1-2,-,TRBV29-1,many,TGCAGCGTTGAAGATCAGGGAGGAGGCTACACCTTC,CSVEDQGGGYTF
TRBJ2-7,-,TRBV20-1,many,TGCAGTGCTAGGTCCGACTACGAGCAGTACTTC,CSARSDYEQYF
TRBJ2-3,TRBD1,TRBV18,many,TGTGCCACCTTACACAGGGGGCTGGGCACAGATACGCAGTATTTT,CATLHRGLGTDTQYF
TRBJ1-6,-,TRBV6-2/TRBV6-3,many,TGTGCCAGCAGTTACGGTCATTCACCCCTCCACTTT,CASSYGHSPLHF
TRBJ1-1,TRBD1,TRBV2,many,TGTGCCAGCAGGGGACTCCAGGGGGCGACTGAAGCTTTCTTT,CASRGLQGATEAFF
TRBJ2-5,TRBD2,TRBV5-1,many,TGCGCCAGCAGCTACCAAGGACTAGGGGTTGAGGAGACCCAGTACTTC,CASSYQGLGVEETQYF
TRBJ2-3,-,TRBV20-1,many,TGCAGTGCTACTCATTTTAGCGGCCCGACAGGGGATACGCAGTATTTT,CSATHFSGPTGDTQYF
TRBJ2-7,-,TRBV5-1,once,TGCGCCAGCAGCTTTTTAGGGGCCTACGAGCAGTACTTC,CASSFLGAYEQYF
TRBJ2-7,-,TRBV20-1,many,TGCAGTGCTAGAGATAGCGGCTCGGGTTCCTACGAGCAGTACTTC,CSARDSGSGSYEQYF
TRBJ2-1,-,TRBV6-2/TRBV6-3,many,TGTGCCAGCAGTTACTCCGTAGGCAATGAGCAGTTCTTC,CASSYSVGNEQFF
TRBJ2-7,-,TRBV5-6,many,TGTGCCAGCAGCTTTATGGTCTACGAGCAGTACTTC,CASSFMVYEQYF
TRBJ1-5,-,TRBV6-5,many,TGTGCCAGCAGTAACCCGGGTAAGGCCCAGCATTTT,CASSNPGKAQHF
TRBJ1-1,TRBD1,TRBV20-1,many,TGCAGTGCTAGGGACCCCGGGACAGGGACGAACACTGAAGCTTTCTTT,CSARDPGTGTNTEAFF
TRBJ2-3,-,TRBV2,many,TGTGCCAGCACCAGCCTCACAGATACGCAGTATTTT,CASTSLTDTQYF
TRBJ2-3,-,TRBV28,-,TGTGCCAGCGGGGGGGCGCCATGGGGCAGGACAGATACGCAGTATTTT,CASGGAPWGRTDTQYF